This entry lists 5 T cell receptor beta chains sequenced from one sample in a study of healthy donors' naive CD4 and CD8 T cells. A linear amplification protocol produced the TCR libraries from around 510 ng of total RNA. From the reads, TCRdb called clonotypes with MiXCR, one entry per CDR3 protein. Among about 180,000 distinct CDR3 sequences listed, around three quarters were seen once. The sequenced sample was naive CD4+ and CD8+ T cells sorted from blood, pooled from several donors. Source of these receptors: a pool of human donors in good health; the sample pools cells from several healthy donors.

This clonotype was picked up a small number of times. The V call is TRBV29-1, the J call TRBJ2-1; 11 bases agree with TRBD1. This CDR3 region has 14 residues. Germline V lookup: CDR1 SQVTM, CDR2 ANQGSEA. The trim removed 2 bases at V and 6 bases at J, leaving 3 bases unmatched. DNA of the CDR3: TGCAGCGTTGAACCGGGGACAGGGGGCAATGAGCAGTTCTTC. This gives the protein CSVEPGTGGNEQFF.

This clonotype was found a few times. J is TRBJ1-2 and V is TRBV29-1; D ambiguous. This CDR3 comprises 8 residues. Germline-derived CDR1 and CDR2 are SQVTM and ANQGSEA. With 6 bases removed from V and 12 bases from J, the gap between germline ends came to 8 bases. Written as DNA, the CDR3 is TGCAGCGTGGGTCGGGACACCTTC. This codes for CSVGRDTF.

The chain links TRBV29-1 to TRBJ2-5, with D possibly being TRBD2 (7 bases). V lost 2 bases, J lost 4 bases, and 14 bases lay in between. This CDR3 region has 14 residues. Germline loops: CDR1 SQVTM, CDR2 ANQGSEA. The CDR3 region has the DNA TGCAGCGTTGAAATACAGGGAGGGAGAGAGACCCAGTACTTC. Amino acid sequence: CSVEIQGGRETQYF.

The V gene is TRBV29-1, the J gene TRBJ2-5, with a possible D match to TRBD2 (6 bases). Germline loops: CDR1 SQVTM, CDR2 ANQGSEA. The CDR3 consists of 13 residues. V was pared by 1 base and J by 10 bases, with 16 bases between. The CDR3 is CSVEGQAAGGQYF. Written as DNA, the CDR3 is TGCAGCGTTGAAGGTCAGGCCGCCGGGGGCCAGTACTTC.

The chain is built from TRBV27 and TRBJ2-6; perhaps TRBD2 as D (6 bases). The CDR3 has 15 amino acids. V lost 2 bases and J lost 2, with 7 bases in between. The germline V gene encodes CDR1 MNHEY and CDR2 SMNVEV (reference sequence). The CDR3: CASSLRRAGANVLTF. The CDR3 nucleotides are TGTGCCAGCAGTTTAAGGAGGGCTGGGGCCAACGTCCTGACTTTC.